The sequence of this T cell receptor (beta chain) was determined in a study of cytomegalovirus exposure and HLA in healthy donors. TCRdb keeps only in-frame clones here, not all; method: immunoSEQ multiplex PCR. Found here are 140,000 or so clones, around 90% of them singletons; the top ten hold 6.2%. With regard to this clone: Its target is not known.

Study-level points and caveats: The tendency of first-cohort TCR clusters to co-occur in the roughly 130 validation repertoires emerged from a later analysis. Among TCR sequences, most were rare, though some public TCRs appeared in many donors.

The sequence was obtained from a woman aged 30 to 39 in good health and CMV-seropositive. Sequencing was done on a sample of PBMCs.

This CDR3 reads CASSPQGTGAGETQYF. CDR3 in DNA: TGTGCCAGCAGCCCCCAAGGGACAGGGGCGGGGGAGACCCAGTACTTC. This chain links TRBV9 with TRBJ2-5; TRBD1 matches 10 bases. Trimming at V came to 4 bases and at J to 5 bases, leaving 11 bases not matched to a gene. Germline CDR1 SGDLS, CDR2 YYNGEE. This CDR3 is built from 16 residues.